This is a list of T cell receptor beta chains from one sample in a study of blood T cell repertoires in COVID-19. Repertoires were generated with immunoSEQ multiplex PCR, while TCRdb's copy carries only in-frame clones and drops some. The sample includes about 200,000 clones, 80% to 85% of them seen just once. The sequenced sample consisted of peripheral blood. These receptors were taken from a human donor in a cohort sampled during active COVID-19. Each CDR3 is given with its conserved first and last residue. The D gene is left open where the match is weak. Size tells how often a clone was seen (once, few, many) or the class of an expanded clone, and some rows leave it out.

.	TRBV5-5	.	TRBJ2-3	TGTGCCAGCAGCTTGGGAGCAGGGGTGACAGATACGCAGTATTTT	CASSLGAGVTDTQYF
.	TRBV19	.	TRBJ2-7	TGTGCCAGTAGTATAGGCAGACTAGGCGAGCAGTACTTC	CASSIGRLGEQYF
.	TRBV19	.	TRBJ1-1	TGTGCCAGTAGTTTCGTAGCCCGGGGTAACACTGAAGCTTTCTTT	CASSFVARGNTEAFF
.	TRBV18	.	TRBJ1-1	TGTGCCAGCTCACCTACAGCGAACACTGAAGCTTTCTTT	CASSPTANTEAFF
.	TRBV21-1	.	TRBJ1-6	TGTGCCAGCAGTTTGGACAGGGGGCTTAATTCACCCCTCCACTTT	CASSLDRGLNSPLHF
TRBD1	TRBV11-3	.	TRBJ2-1	TGTGCCAGCAGCTTAGACCCGACAGGGGGCGATGAGCAGTTCTTC	CASSLDPTGGDEQFF
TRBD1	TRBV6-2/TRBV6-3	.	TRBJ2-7	TGTGCCAGCAGTTCCACCGGGACAGGGGGTTACGAGCAGTACTTC	CASSSTGTGGYEQYF
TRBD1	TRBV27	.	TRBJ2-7	TGTGCCAGCACCGTTATTGGAACAGGGGGCTACGAGCAGTACTTC	CASTVIGTGGYEQYF
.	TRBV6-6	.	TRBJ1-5	TGTGCCAGCAGTCCCAGTAGCCGTGGGGCGCATTATAGCAATCAGCCCCAGCATTTT	CASSPSSRGAHYSNQPQHF
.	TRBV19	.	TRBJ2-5	TGTGCCAGTAGTATAAGTCGAGGGGGTATAGAGACCCAGTACTTC	CASSISRGGIETQYF
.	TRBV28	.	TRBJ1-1	TGTGCCAGCAGTTTTTTTGGTAGAGCTTTCTTT	CASSFFGRAFF
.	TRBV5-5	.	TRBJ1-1	TGTGCCAGCAGCGGCAGTTTGGTGAACACTGAAGCTTTCTTT	CASSGSLVNTEAFF
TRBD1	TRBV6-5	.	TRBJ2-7	TGTGCCAGCAGTCCCCTCGACAGGGTCCACGAGCAGTACTTC	CASSPLDRVHEQYF
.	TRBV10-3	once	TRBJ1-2	TGTGCCATCAGTGAGGCGTTCCGGGACCGGGAGGGCTACACCTTC	CAISEAFRDREGYTF
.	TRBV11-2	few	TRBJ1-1	TGTGCCAGCAGCTTTCAGGGTCCGAACACTGAAGCTTTCTTT	CASSFQGPNTEAFF
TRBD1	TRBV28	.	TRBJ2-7	TGTGCCAGCAGTTTAGTCCGGACAGGGCTCTACGAGCAGTACTTC	CASSLVRTGLYEQYF